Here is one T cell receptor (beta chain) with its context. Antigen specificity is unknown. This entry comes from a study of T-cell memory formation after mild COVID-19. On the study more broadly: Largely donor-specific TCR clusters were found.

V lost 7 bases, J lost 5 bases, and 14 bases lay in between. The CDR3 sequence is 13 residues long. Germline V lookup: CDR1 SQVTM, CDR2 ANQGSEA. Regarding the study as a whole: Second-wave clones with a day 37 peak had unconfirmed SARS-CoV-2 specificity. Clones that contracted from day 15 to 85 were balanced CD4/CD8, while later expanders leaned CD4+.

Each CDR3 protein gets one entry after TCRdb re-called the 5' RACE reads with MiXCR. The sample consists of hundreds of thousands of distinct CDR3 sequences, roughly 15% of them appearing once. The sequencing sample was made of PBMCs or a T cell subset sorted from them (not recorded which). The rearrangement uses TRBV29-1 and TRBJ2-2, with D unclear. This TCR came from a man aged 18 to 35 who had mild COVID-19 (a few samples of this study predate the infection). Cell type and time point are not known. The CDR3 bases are TGCAGCGGAGCCGAAACAGCTACCGGGGAGCTGTTTTTT. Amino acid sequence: CSGAETATGELFF.